The 2 T cell receptor beta chains in this list originate from one sample, sequenced in a study of immune evolution from preneoplasia to lung adenocarcinoma. Here immunoSEQ multiplex PCR was the method, and the copy in TCRdb shows in-frame clones only, minus some. The sample contains some 6,500 clones, approximately 88% of which appear only once. Sequenced sample: FFPE lung adenocarcinoma in situ tissue. The source of these receptors is a donor at least 70 years old with lung adenocarcinoma.

J is TRBJ1-1 and V is TRBV7-9; unclear D gene. CDR1 is SEHNR, CDR2 FQNEAQ, per germline (reference sequence). CDR3 length equals 12 residues. V dropped 3 bases and J dropped 3 bases, with 5 bases sitting between them. As DNA, the CDR3 is TGTGCCAGCAGCTTTGGGGACACTGAAGCTTTCTTT. Protein: CASSFGDTEAFF.

V is TRBV9 and J is TRBJ2-5; 11 bases align to TRBD1. The CDR3 is 14 amino acids. The V gene end was trimmed by 7 bases and the J gene end by 5 bases; junction bases not matched to a gene: 7. The germline CDR1 and CDR2 sequences are SGDLS and YYNGEE. The CDR3 loop is CASGSDRGRETQYF. The CDR3 DNA follows: TGTGCCAGCGGATCGGACAGGGGGCGGGAGACCCAGTACTTC.